This T cell receptor (beta chain) was sequenced for a study of Ad26.COV2.S vaccination and SARS-CoV-2 variants. Only in-frame clones appear in the TCRdb table, and some are missing; sequencing was by immunoSEQ multiplex PCR. Of over 400,000 clones in the sample, about 90% were seen once. CDR1 is MNHNS, CDR2 SASEGT, per germline. This CDR3 has 16 amino acids. Between the trimmed V and J ends, which lost 5 bases and 3 bases, there was a span of 19 bases. Described treatment: 19 received Ad26.COV2.S at low or high dose, single or two shots; about five received placebo; per-sample allocation not given. Repertoires come from day 63 after the first vaccine or placebo injection.

This TCR came from a person aged 18 to 59 who received the Ad26.COV2.S COVID-19 vaccine or a placebo. Sample: peripheral blood, taken in a trial of Ad26.COV2.S vaccine versus placebo. V and J are TRBV6-1 and TRBJ1-1, with D possibly being TRBD1 (6 bases). CDR3 DNA sequence: TGTGCCAGCAGTAAAGGGGGAGTTGGATTCGACACTGAAGCTTTCTTT. Its protein product is CASSKGGVGFDTEAFF.